This TCR beta chain came from a study of cytomegalovirus exposure and HLA in healthy donors. Overall study findings and caveats: Most TCR sequences were seen very rarely across donors, but some public TCRs occurred in many.

The CDR3 loop spans 14 amino acids. V lost 2 bases to trimming and J lost 1 base, with 9 bases between them. Per germline, CDR1 SGHNT and CDR2 YYREEE (reference sequence). Produced via immunoSEQ multiplex PCR; TCRdb's table is partial and in-frame only. The table shows around 250,000 clones, with around 87% occurring only once. In the case of this clone: The antigen is unknown.

This TCR derives from a woman aged 18-29 years in good health and CMV-seronegative. Material: PBMCs. The genes are TRBV5-4 and TRBJ1-1, with TRBD1 as a possible D gene (5 bases). The CDR3 region is CASSFRGGNTEAFF. In DNA form, the CDR3 reads TGTGCCAGCAGCTTTCGGGGGGGGAACACTGAAGCTTTCTTT.